Shown below are 27 T cell receptor beta chains from a single sample sequenced in a study of neurological immune-mediated disorders. TCRdb re-analysed the 5' RACE reads in MiXCR, keeping a single row per CDR3 protein. The data contain about 74,000 distinct CDR3 sequences, around 5.5% of them seen just once; the ten biggest clones take up approximately 7%. Material for sequencing was PBMCs. Receptor source: a man younger than 30 with multiple sclerosis.

This clonotype occurred many times. The V call is TRBV29-1, the J call TRBJ2-7; TRBD1 is a possible D gene (6 bases). V was pared by 5 bases and J by 4 bases, with 21 bases between. Looked up from germline, CDR1 is SQVTM and CDR2 is ANQGSEA. The CDR3 is 15 amino acids. The CDR3 spells CSVPLAVKGVYEQYF. In DNA form, the CDR3 reads TGCAGCGTTCCCCTTGCCGTGAAGGGGGTTTACGAGCAGTACTTC.

This clonotype has at least ten counts. In DNA form, the CDR3 reads TGTGCCAGCAGCTTAGGGCCGCGACAGGGTGCGGTGGGCTACACCTTC. Translated: CASSLGPRQGAVGYTF. The rearrangement uses TRBV7-8 and TRBJ1-2, with 7 bases fitting TRBD1. V gave up 1 base and J gave up 8 bases; unmatched junction bases: 13. Germline V lookup: CDR1 SGHVS, CDR2 FQNEAQ. There are 16 residues in the CDR3.

This clonotype was seen many times. Sequence at one end of the junction differs from germline and may be a read error. This sequence joins TRBV7-3 and TRBJ2-3; no definite D call. Germline assignment: CDR1 SGHTA and CDR2 FQGTGA. This CDR3 has 12 residues. CDR3 nucleotides: TGTGCCAGCAGCTCCGACTCCGGCGTTGTTTCTTTT. This codes for CASSSDSGVVSF.

This clonotype was observed many times. The chain employs TRBV20-1 and TRBJ2-4; D call uncertain. The CDR3 totals 18 residues. Germline values: CDR1 DFQATT, CDR2 SNEGSKA (reference sequence). V was shortened by 0 bases and J by 0 bases, with 18 bases between the two germline ends. The CDR3 DNA is TGCAGTGCTAGAGATCGAAAAGGGTTCACGTTAGCCAAAAACATTCAGTACTTC. Encoded protein: CSARDRKGFTLAKNIQYF.

This clonotype was observed a few times. With a much larger clone just one base away, this may be a read error. The chain has TRBV5-1 and TRBJ2-6; no firm D call. The CDR3 consists of 17 residues. Germline V gene sequence: CDR1 SGHRS, CDR2 YFSETQ. V lost 0 bases and J lost 4, with 14 bases in between. The CDR3 reads CASSLASLLEGANVLTF. DNA for the CDR3: TGCGCCAGCAGCTTGGCTTCCCTACTCGAAGGGGCCAACGTCCTGACTTTC.

On this clonotype itself: The junction and the germline gene differ at one end; a read error may be behind it. This sequence joins TRBV19 and TRBJ1-5; D is undetermined. Looked up from germline, CDR1 is LNHDA and CDR2 is SQIVND (reference sequence). The CDR3 covers 14 residues. The CDR3 loop reads CASSILDSNQPQNF. The CDR3 DNA sequence: TGTGCCAGTAGTATTCTGGATAGCAATCAGCCCCAGAATTTT.

This clonotype was detected many times. The chain joins TRBV20-1 to TRBJ2-5; 11 bases map to TRBD2. Trimming took 4 bases from V and 2 from J; bases not matched to a gene: 12. This CDR3 contains 17 residues. Germline CDR1 and CDR2: DFQATT and SNEGSKA (reference sequence). CDR3 in amino acids: CSATNYPLAGEQETQYF. In nucleotides, the CDR3 is TGCAGTGCTACCAATTACCCACTAGCGGGAGAGCAAGAGACCCAGTACTTC.

This clonotype came up many times. The chain employs TRBV7-8 and TRBJ2-7; 11 bases are shared with TRBD2. Germline V gene sequence: CDR1 SGHVS, CDR2 FQNEAQ. This CDR3 is built from 15 residues. With V trimmed by 5 bases and J by 6 bases, 9 bases remained unmatched. For the CDR3, the DNA is TGTGCCAGCAGCGCCAGTAGCGGGGGGGCTTTCGAGCAGTACTTC. This gives the protein CASSASSGGAFEQYF.

This clonotype occurred a few times. The chain combines TRBV7-3 with TRBJ1-1; D perhaps matches TRBD1 (6 bases). There are 13 residues in the CDR3. V was trimmed by 8 bases and J by 1 base, leaving 11 bases between them. Germline V lookup: CDR1 SGHTA, CDR2 FQGTGA. The CDR3 DNA reads TGTGCCAGCCGGGGACACCAGAACACTGAAGCTTTCTTT. Protein product: CASRGHQNTEAFF.

Many counts were recorded for this clonotype. A junction end diverges from the germline sequence, so it may reflect a read error. The chain carries TRBV3-1 and TRBJ1-6; no clear D. The CDR3 runs to 12 residues. The germline gives CDR1 LGHDT, CDR2 YNNKEL (reference sequence). The CDR3 spells CASSQTISPLNF. CDR3 DNA: TGTGCCAGCAGCCAAACCATTTCACCCCTCAACTTT.

Note on this clonotype: This sequence may be a read error, since a much larger clone differs from it by one base. The chain couples TRBV7-9 to TRBJ1-1; D not resolved. Germline V gene sequence: CDR1 SEHNR, CDR2 FQNEAQ (reference sequence). The V and J ends lost 1 base and 2 bases respectively, with 5 bases between them. The CDR3 is made up of 13 amino acids. This CDR3 reads CASSLEINTEAFF. In nucleotides, the CDR3 is TGTGCCAGCAGCTTAGAAATAAACACTGAAGCTTTCTTT.

This clonotype was observed at least ten times. The J gene is TRBJ1-4, the V gene TRBV25-1; no clear D. Trimming cost V 6 bases and J 4 bases, with 9 bases left between them. CDR3 length: 13 amino acids. Germline-derived CDR1 and CDR2 are MGHDK and SYGVNS. The DNA of the CDR3 is TGTGCCAGCAGGGTATCGGGTAATGAAAAACTGTTTTTT. The encoded protein is CASRVSGNEKLFF.

This clonotype was picked up many times. This chain uses TRBV5-1 with TRBJ1-1, with 7 bases fitting TRBD1. The V gene end was trimmed by 3 bases and the J gene end by 1 base; junction bases not matched to a gene: 6. The CDR3 runs to 15 residues. Germline V gene data show CDR1 as SGHRS and CDR2 as YFSETQ. The DNA for the CDR3 is TGCGCCAGCAGCTCTGGGACAGAGAGGAACACTGAAGCTTTCTTT. It translates to CASSSGTERNTEAFF.

This clonotype was recorded many times. The gene calls are TRBV20-1 and TRBJ1-2; D is unresolved. Germline V gene sequence: CDR1 DFQATT, CDR2 SNEGSKA (reference sequence). V lost 6 bases to trimming and J lost 0 bases, with 8 bases between them. The CDR3 spans 12 residues. DNA for the CDR3: TGCAGTGCATGGGCAGCTAACTATGGCTACACCTTC. Its protein product is CSAWAANYGYTF.

This clonotype was picked up many times. This chain uses TRBV20-1 with TRBJ2-7; TRBD2 matches at 9 bases. CDR1 and CDR2 from the germline V gene are DFQATT and SNEGSKA (reference sequence). CDR3 size: 15 residues. J lost 1 base, V lost 0 bases, and 4 bases had no gene match. CDR3 DNA: TGCAGTGCTAGAGAACTAGCGGGTGCTTCCTACGAGCAGTACTTC. This translates into CSARELAGASYEQYF.

There are many counts of this clonotype. The CDR3 coding sequence is TGTGCCAGCAGTTCTCCCAGGGTTCAGGTGACCCAGTACTTC. It specifies CASSSPRVQVTQYF. V usage is TRBV7-9 and J usage is TRBJ2-5, with D tentatively TRBD1 (5 bases). Trimming removed 6 bases from V and 7 bases from J, with 18 bases in between. Germline-derived CDR1 and CDR2 are SEHNR and FQNEAQ (reference sequence). The CDR3 is made up of 14 amino acids.

This clonotype was recorded at least ten times. This chain uses TRBV6-2 or TRBV6-3 with TRBJ2-1, with D perhaps matching TRBD2 (5 bases). Trimming took 5 bases from V and 0 from J, leaving 11 bases between them. CDR3 size: 15 residues. Germline V gene sequence: CDR1 MNHEY, CDR2 SVGEGT. The chain's CDR3 is CASSPGKSSYNEQFF. The CDR3 DNA sequence: TGTGCCAGCAGTCCCGGGAAAAGCTCCTACAATGAGCAGTTCTTC.

This clonotype was found a few times. The chain employs TRBV20-1 and TRBJ2-6; maybe TRBD1 (5 bases). Germline V lookup: CDR1 DFQATT, CDR2 SNEGSKA (reference sequence). The CDR3 is made up of 17 amino acids. V lost 8 bases and J lost 3, with 23 bases in between. The CDR3 coding sequence is TGCAGTCTCCCGCTGTGGGGCAAGGAGTTTGGGGCCAACGTCCTGACTTTC. It codes for CSLPLWGKEFGANVLTF.

With regard to this clonotype: Sequence at one end of the junction differs from germline and may be a read error. The rearrangement joins TRBV20-1 to TRBJ1-6; D remains ambiguous. In germline, CDR1 is DFQATT, CDR2 SNEGSKA (reference sequence). The CDR3 consists of 16 residues. CDR3 sequence: CSAKGVSSVSNSPLNF. The CDR3 region has the DNA TGCAGTGCTAAGGGAGTATCCTCAGTCTCTAATTCACCCCTCAACTTT.

This clonotype was recorded many times. The V call is TRBV20-1, the J call TRBJ2-3; 9 positions agree with TRBD2. The CDR3 runs to 16 residues. CDR1 is DFQATT, CDR2 SNEGSKA, per germline (reference sequence). Losses at the gene ends were 3 bases for V and 2 bases for J; bases not matched to a gene: 9. The CDR3 is CSASPLGGGATDTQYF. In DNA form, the CDR3 reads TGCAGTGCTAGCCCCCTGGGCGGGGGGGCCACAGATACGCAGTATTTT.

This clonotype appeared many times. In nucleotides, the CDR3 is TGTGCCAGCAGCACAAACAGGGTTGAGGGCTACACCTTC. Translation: CASSTNRVEGYTF. V is TRBV7-2 and J is TRBJ1-2, with a possible D match to TRBD1 (6 bases). Germline V gives CDR1 SGHTA, CDR2 FQGNSA. The ends were cut back, 5 bases at V and 8 bases at J, with 15 bases in the middle. The CDR3 spans 13 residues.

This clonotype has a count of ten or more. The chain uses TRBV7-2 and TRBJ1-5; no reliable D call. V gave up 5 bases and J gave up 9 bases, with 14 bases separating them. This CDR3 is built from 13 residues. From germline, CDR1 is SGHTA and CDR2 FQGNSA. The CDR3 sequence is CASSLNRHVPQHF. DNA for the CDR3: TGTGCCAGCAGCCTTAATCGACACGTGCCCCAGCATTTT.

This clonotype was seen many times. This chain uses TRBV4-3 with TRBJ2-1, with D possibly called TRBD1 or TRBD2 (5 bases each). The ends were cut back, 1 base at V and 10 bases at J, with 20 bases in the middle. The CDR3 extends over 16 amino acids. The germline V gene encodes CDR1 LGHNA and CDR2 YSLEER. The CDR3 loop reads CASSQGWGSPTIEQFF. The CDR3 DNA is TGCGCCAGCAGCCAAGGGTGGGGGAGCCCGACAATCGAGCAGTTCTTC.

This clonotype was seen a few times. V gene TRBV3-1 combines with J gene TRBJ2-7; tentative D call: TRBD1 (5 bases). Germline loops: CDR1 LGHDT, CDR2 YNNKEL (reference sequence). V dropped 2 bases and J dropped 4 bases, with 12 bases sitting between them. CDR3 length: 14 amino acids. The DNA for the CDR3 is TGTGCCAGCAGCCAAATCCAGGGTTCGTACGAGCAGTACTTC. Protein: CASSQIQGSYEQYF.

There are a few counts of this clonotype. This may be a read error: a much more frequent sequence differs by one nucleotide. V usage is TRBV9 and J usage is TRBJ1-5; D is undetermined. This CDR3 has 13 residues. Trimming left V 0 bases short and J 7 bases short, with 8 bases between. Germline CDR1 and CDR2: SGDLS and YYNGEE. This CDR3 reads CASSVDTAQPQHF. CDR3 nucleotide sequence: TGTGCCAGCAGCGTAGATACTGCACAGCCCCAGCATTTT. The full variable domain, rest sourced from reference TRBV9 and TRBJ1-5, is DSGVTQTPKHLITATGQRVTLRCSPRSGDLSVYWYQQSLDQGLQFLIQYYNGEERAKGNILERFSAQQFPDLHSELNLSSLELGDSALYFCASSVDTAQPQHFGDGTRLSIL.

This clonotype appeared many times. V gene TRBV18 combines with J gene TRBJ1-2; D is undetermined. V gave up 4 bases and J gave up 3 bases, with 6 bases separating them. CDR1 KGHSH and CDR2 LQKENI come from the germline V gene. This CDR3 has 12 residues. The CDR3 sequence is CASSLEDYGYTF. For the CDR3, the DNA is TGTGCCAGCTCACTGGAGGACTATGGCTACACCTTC.

This clonotype was seen many times. The genes are TRBV12-3 or TRBV12-4 and TRBJ1-5; D ambiguous. V lost 3 bases and J lost 0, with 0 bases in between. CDR3 length equals 12 residues. The CDR3 sequence: CASSFSNQPQHF. For the CDR3, the DNA is TGTGCCAGCAGTTTTAGCAATCAGCCCCAGCATTTT.